This T cell receptor beta chain was obtained from a study of cytomegalovirus exposure and HLA in healthy donors. Study observations and caveats: There were under 200 TCR beta chains listed as cytomegalovirus-associated.

The V gene lost 2 bases and the J gene lost 0 bases, with 8 bases spanning the gap. The CDR3 consists of 14 residues. CDR1 is MNHNY and CDR2 is SVGAGI in the germline V gene (reference sequence). As regards this clone: Its antigen remains unidentified.

PCR involved 60 Vbeta and 13 Jbeta primers. Libraries were prepared by immunoSEQ multiplex PCR; TCRdb keeps only in-frame clonotypes and omits some of them. The sample holds 55,000 to 75,000 clones; around 74% are singletons and the top ten take about 7.4%. This receptor was taken from a young woman in good health and CMV-seropositive. Sequencing input: PBMCs. The chain recombines TRBV6-6 with TRBJ2-7, with D perhaps TRBD1 (5 bases). CDR3 nucleotides: TGTGCCAGCAGTTACGACAGTTTCTCCTACGAGCAGTACTTC. Protein sequence: CASSYDSFSYEQYF.